This TCR beta chain was identified in a study of PD-L1 blockade in urothelial cancer. The overall study: Prior exposure to chemotherapy in patients amounted to 0 to 3 regimens received.

This clone was seen once. Germline lookup yields CDR1 SGHDT and CDR2 YYEEEE. This CDR3 contains 13 residues. The ends were cut back, 4 bases at V and 6 bases at J, with 11 bases in the middle. Only in-frame clones appear in the TCRdb table, and some are missing; sequencing was by immunoSEQ multiplex PCR. The sample consists of around 48,000 clones, approximately 83% of them appearing once. Time point of the sample: peripheral blood 6 weeks after treatment start. The sequencing used PBMCs, collected around atezolizumab (anti-PD-L1) treatment. The chain employs TRBV5-6 and TRBJ2-1; a possible D gene is TRBD1 (6 bases). This receptor was identified in a man in his 60s with urothelial cancer. The CDR3 DNA is TGTGCCAGCAGCCAAGGACAGCCCAATGAGCAGTTCTTC. Its translation is CASSQGQPNEQFF.